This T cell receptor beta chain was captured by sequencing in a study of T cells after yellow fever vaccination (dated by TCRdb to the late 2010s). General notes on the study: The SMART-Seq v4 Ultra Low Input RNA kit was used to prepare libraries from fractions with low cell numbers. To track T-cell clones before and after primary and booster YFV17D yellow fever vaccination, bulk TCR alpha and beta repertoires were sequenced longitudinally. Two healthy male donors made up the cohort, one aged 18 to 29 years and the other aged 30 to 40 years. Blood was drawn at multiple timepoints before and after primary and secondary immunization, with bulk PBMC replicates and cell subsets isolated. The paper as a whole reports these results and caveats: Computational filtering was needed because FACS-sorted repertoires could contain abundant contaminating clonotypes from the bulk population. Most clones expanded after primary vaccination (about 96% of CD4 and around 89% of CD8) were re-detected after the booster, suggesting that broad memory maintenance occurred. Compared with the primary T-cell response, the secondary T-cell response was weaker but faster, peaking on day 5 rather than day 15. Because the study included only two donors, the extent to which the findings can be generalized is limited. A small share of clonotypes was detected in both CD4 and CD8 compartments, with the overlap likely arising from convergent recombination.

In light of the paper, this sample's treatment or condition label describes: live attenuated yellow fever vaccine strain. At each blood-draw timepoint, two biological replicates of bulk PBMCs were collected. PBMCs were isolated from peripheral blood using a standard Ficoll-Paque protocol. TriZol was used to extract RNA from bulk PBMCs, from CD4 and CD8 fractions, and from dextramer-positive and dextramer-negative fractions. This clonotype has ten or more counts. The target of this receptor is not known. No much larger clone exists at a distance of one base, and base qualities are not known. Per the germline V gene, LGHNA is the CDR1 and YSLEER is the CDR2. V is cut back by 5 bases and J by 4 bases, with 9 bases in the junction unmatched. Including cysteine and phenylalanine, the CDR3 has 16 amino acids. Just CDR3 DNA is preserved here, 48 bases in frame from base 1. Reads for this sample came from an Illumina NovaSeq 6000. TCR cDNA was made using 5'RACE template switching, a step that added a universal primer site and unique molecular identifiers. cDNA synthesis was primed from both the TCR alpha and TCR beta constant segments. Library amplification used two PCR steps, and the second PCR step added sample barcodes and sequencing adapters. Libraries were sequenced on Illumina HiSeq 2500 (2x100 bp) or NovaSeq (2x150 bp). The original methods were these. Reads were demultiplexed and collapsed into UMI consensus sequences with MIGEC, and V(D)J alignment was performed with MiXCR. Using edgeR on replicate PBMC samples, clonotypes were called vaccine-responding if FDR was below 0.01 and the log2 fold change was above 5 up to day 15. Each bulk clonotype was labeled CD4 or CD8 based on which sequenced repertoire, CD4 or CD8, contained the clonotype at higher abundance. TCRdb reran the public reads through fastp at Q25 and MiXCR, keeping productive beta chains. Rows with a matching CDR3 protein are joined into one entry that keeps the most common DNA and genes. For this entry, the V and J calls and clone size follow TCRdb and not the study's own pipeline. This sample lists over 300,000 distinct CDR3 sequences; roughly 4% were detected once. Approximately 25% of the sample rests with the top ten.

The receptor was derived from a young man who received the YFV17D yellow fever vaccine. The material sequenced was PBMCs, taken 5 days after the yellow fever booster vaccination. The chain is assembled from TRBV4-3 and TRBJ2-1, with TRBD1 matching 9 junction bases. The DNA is TGCGCCAGCAGCTACACGCCAGGACAGGGGTACAATGAGCAGTTCTTC. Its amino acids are CASSYTPGQGYNEQFF.